This TCR beta chain was recorded in a study of CD8+CD57+ T cells in acquired aplastic anemia. Study at large: Sorting CD4+ and CD8+ cells gave DNA averaging about 2.9 ug.

Remarks on this clonotype: Antigen: not known.

The template for TCR beta VDJ and CDR3 sequence profiling was genomic DNA. One entry per CDR3 protein, called by TCRdb with MiXCR from the reads. The data show a few hundred thousand distinct CDR3 sequences, with 50% to 65% seen just once and around 1.2% held by the top ten. CD8+CD57+ cell expansion, shown by flow cytometry, had occurred in the patients selected for sequencing. Among the patients, none had received any therapy at the time of blood sampling. Regarding the study as a whole: Patients and controls shared about 30 CD8+ CDR3 sequences.

Germline-derived CDR1 and CDR2 are SGHRS and YFSETQ. The CDR3 spans 13 residues. V was pared by 5 bases and J by 4 bases, with 6 bases of the junction left unmatched. This chain links TRBV5-1 with TRBJ2-7, with 7 bases that match TRBD1. Sequenced input: sorted CD4+, CD8+, or CD8+CD57+ T cells (not recorded which) from PBMCs. The clonotype originates from a human donor with aplastic anemia. The CDR3 is CASSRDSPYEQYF. Written as DNA, the CDR3 is TGCGCCAGCAGTCGGGACAGCCCTTACGAGCAGTACTTC.